This T cell receptor beta chain was retrieved from a study of human T cells and chemical hapten exposure. TCRdb fed the RACE reads into MiXCR, producing one record per CDR3 protein. In the table there are roughly 40,000 distinct CDR3 sequences, about 8.9% of which are singletons. Specified time point: patch test 2, 6 weeks after DPC sensitization. Stated treatment: therapeutic diphenylcyclopropenone sensitization with weekly scalp DPC. The V gene end was trimmed by 5 bases and the J gene end by 6 bases; junction bases not matched to a gene: 13. This CDR3 comprises 15 residues. This clonotype was picked up many times.

This sequence was found in a woman between 40 and 55 years old with alopecia areata. Some clones in this sample may be carry-over from other donors' samples. The input for sequencing was whole blood, taken in connection with sensitization to the hapten diphenylcyclopropenone (DPC). V is TRBV12-3 or TRBV12-4 and J is TRBJ2-7; 7 bases fit TRBD1. This CDR3 is CASSPRQGQLGEQYF. CDR3 nucleotide sequence: TGTGCCAGCAGTCCCCGACAGGGTCAATTGGGCGAGCAGTACTTC.